These T cell receptor beta chains were read from a single sample in a study of blood T cell repertoires in COVID-19. Using immunoSEQ multiplex PCR, the repertoire was profiled, and TCRdb retains in-frame clones only, with some absent. Here the sample spans around 250,000 clones, roughly 87% being singletons. Specimen: peripheral blood. Receptors were obtained from a human donor in a cohort sampled during active COVID-19. Each CDR3 is given with its conserved first and last residue. The D gene is left open where the match is weak. Some rows have no size entry. The others give once, few or many, or a class for an expanded clone.

TRBJ1-5,-,TRBV5-6,-,CASSLGGGWDQPQHF,TGTGCCAGCAGCTTGGGTGGAGGGTGGGATCAGCCCCAGCATTTT
TRBJ2-3,-,TRBV7-9,once,CASSEPGTADTQYF,TGTGCCAGCAGCGAACCCGGGACTGCAGATACGCAGTATTTT
TRBJ2-3,-,TRBV6-5,once,CASSYQTGYTDTQYF,TGTGCCAGCAGTTACCAAACGGGATACACAGATACGCAGTATTTT
TRBJ2-1,TRBD2,TRBV24-1,-,CATSDLAAGEGSNEQFF,TGTGCCACCAGTGATTTAGCGGCGGGAGAGGGGAGCAATGAGCAGTTCTTC
TRBJ1-1,-,TRBV9,once,CASSVALTGHPENTEAFF,TGTGCCAGCAGCGTAGCTTTAACGGGACATCCGGAGAACACTGAAGCTTTCTTT
TRBJ1-1,TRBD1,TRBV6-2/TRBV6-3,-,CASSTGHRGGKNTEAFF,TGTGCCAGCAGTACGGGCCACAGGGGCGGTAAGAACACTGAAGCTTTCTTT
TRBJ2-7,TRBD1,TRBV28,-,CASSQDRDEQYF,TGTGCCAGCAGCCAGGACAGGGACGAGCAGTACTTC
TRBJ1-1,-,TRBV6-2/TRBV6-3,once,CASSYSGGTEAFF,TGTGCCAGCAGTTACTCCGGGGGAACTGAAGCTTTCTTT
TRBJ1-5,-,TRBV7-2,-,CASSIEAGDQPQHF,TGTGCCAGCAGCATTGAGGCAGGGGATCAGCCCCAGCATTTT
TRBJ2-7,TRBD2,TRBV10-3,once,CAISLAGGSYEQYF,TGTGCCATCAGTCTAGCGGGGGGCTCCTACGAGCAGTACTTC
TRBJ1-1,TRBD1,TRBV4-3,-,CASSEGRTGIRTEAFF,TGCGCCAGCAGCGAAGGGAGGACAGGGATTCGGACTGAAGCTTTCTTT
TRBJ1-2,TRBD1,TRBV4-1,once,CASSQEWEGQGAESYGYTF,TGCGCCAGCAGCCAAGAATGGGAGGGACAGGGGGCAGAGAGCTATGGCTACACCTTC
TRBJ2-7,TRBD1,TRBV3-1/TRBV3-2,few,CASSPGQGSYEQYF,TGTGCCAGCAGCCCGGGACAGGGCTCCTACGAGCAGTACTTC
TRBJ1-1,TRBD1,TRBV6-2/TRBV6-3,-,CASSAPTGGSTEAFF,TGTGCCAGCAGTGCCCCCACAGGGGGGTCGACTGAAGCTTTCTTT
TRBJ2-5,TRBD1,TRBV10-3,-,CATTSGQGGETQYF,TGTGCCACCACATCGGGACAGGGGGGAGAGACCCAGTACTTC
TRBJ1-1,TRBD1,TRBV4-3,-,CASSQAGGTGQGF,TGCGCCAGCAGCCAAGCCGGCGGGACAGGGCAGGGCTTT
TRBJ1-1,-,TRBV5-6,once,CASSLGDFYAVPEAFF,TGTGCCAGCAGCTTGGGGGACTTTTATGCTGTCCCTGAAGCTTTCTTT
TRBJ1-1,TRBD1,TRBV29-1,once,CSVVGGIVNTEAFF,TGCAGCGTTGTAGGGGGCATAGTAAACACTGAAGCTTTCTTT
TRBJ2-7,TRBD2,TRBV7-2,-,CASSIQAGGLYEQYF,TGTGCCAGCAGCATACAAGCGGGAGGGCTGTACGAGCAGTACTTC